This passage covers 18 T cell receptor beta chains from one sample sequenced in a study of metastatic and nonmetastatic thyroid tumors (dated by TCRdb to the early 2020s). No treatment had been received by any patient before thyroid surgery. The library was built by means of PCR. These reads were obtained on an Illumina HiSeq 4000. TCRdb passed the public sequencing reads through fastp at Q25 and MiXCR, retaining productive beta sequences. The table for this sample lists over 25,000 clones; approximately 16% of them were counted only once. The ten largest clones capture around 6.5% of the sample. Sequencing used blood. All receptors come from a male donor with papillary thyroid cancer or a benign thyroid nodule (not recorded which). Some clones in this sample may be carry-over from other donors' samples.

On this clone itself: A much bigger clone sits one base away, suggesting this may be a read error. The rearrangement uses TRBV19 and TRBJ1-5, with a possible D match to TRBD1 (5 bases). V dropped 4 bases and J dropped 6 bases, with 19 bases sitting between them. Germline assignment: CDR1 LNHDA and CDR2 SQIVND (reference sequence). The CDR3 spans 16 residues. The CDR3 region has the DNA TGTGCCAGTAGTAACCGGGACGGGGTCCCCAGTCAGCCCCAGCATTTT. It specifies CASSNRDGVPSQPQHF.

This clone is medium-sized (0.01 to 0.1%) within its sample. V is TRBV6-1 and J is TRBJ1-1; 7 positions match TRBD1. Germline trimming cut 6 bases from V and 13 bases from J; bases unmatched to any gene: 11. Germline CDR1 and CDR2: MNHNS and SASEGT. The CDR3 has 12 amino acids. CDR3 region: CASSRDRVFVFF. Here the CDR3 DNA reads TGTGCCAGCAGCCGTGACAGGGTCTTTGTTTTCTTT.

This clone was detected ten times or more. The chain combines TRBV28 with TRBJ2-1, with 9 bases lining up with TRBD2. Germline CDR1 reads MDHEN; CDR2 reads SYDVKM. J lost 12 bases, V lost 6 bases, and 15 bases had no gene match. This CDR3 has 15 amino acids. CDR3: CASRLFRTSELGQFF. The DNA for the CDR3 is TGTGCCAGCAGACTCTTTCGGACTAGCGAGTTGGGGCAGTTCTTC.

In this sample, this clone turned up many times. J is TRBJ2-7 and V is TRBV5-1, with 8 bases identical to TRBD1. After removal of 6 bases from V and 2 bases from J, the junction contained 7 bases not matched to a gene. This CDR3 has 14 residues. The V gene's germline CDR1 is SGHRS and CDR2 YFSETQ. The CDR3 coding sequence is TGCGCCAGCACCCCCTCGGACAGGGCCTACGAGCAGTACTTC. Its protein is CASTPSDRAYEQYF.

The J gene is TRBJ2-5, the V gene TRBV15; no firm D call. Trimming pared 1 base from V and 4 bases from J, leaving 16 bases between. This CDR3 comprises 16 residues. Germline V gene data show CDR1 as LNHNV and CDR2 as YYDKDF (reference sequence). CDR3 in amino acids: CATSRAPSPVVETQYF. For the CDR3, the DNA is TGTGCCACCAGCAGAGCGCCGAGCCCCGTTGTAGAGACCCAGTACTTC.

In this sample, this clone turned up many times. This sequence joins TRBV28 and TRBJ1-1, with a possible D match to TRBD1 (6 bases). The CDR3 is 14 amino acids. Germline values: CDR1 MDHEN, CDR2 SYDVKM. V gave up 5 bases and J gave up 7 bases, with 17 bases separating them. In DNA form, the CDR3 reads TGTGCCAGCAGTATACCGACAGGAGTAAGTGAAGCTTTCTTT. Its protein product is CASSIPTGVSEAFF.

This clone turned up a few times. V gene TRBV5-1 combines with J gene TRBJ2-3; D tentatively fits TRBD1 or TRBD2 (5 bases each). V was trimmed by 0 bases and J by 4 bases, leaving 18 bases between them. The CDR3 runs to 17 residues. Germline CDR1 reads SGHRS; CDR2 reads YFSETQ. The CDR3 sequence is CASSLGHRDPKADTQYF. The CDR3, as DNA: TGCGCCAGCAGCTTGGGGCACCGGGACCCCAAGGCAGATACGCAGTATTTT.

The table lists this clone with many counts. The chain carries TRBV10-2 and TRBJ1-5, with 7 bases matching TRBD1. Trimming at V came to 5 bases and at J to 7 bases, leaving 14 bases not matched to a gene. The CDR3 sequence is 16 residues long. CDR1 is WSHSY and CDR2 is SAAADI in the germline V gene. Written as DNA, the CDR3 is TGCGCCAGCAGTCCCCTACAAGGTACCAGGGGGCAGCCCCAGCATTTT. This gives the protein CASSPLQGTRGQPQHF.

This clone has only a few counts. V gene TRBV27 combines with J gene TRBJ2-1; D not resolved. V shed 5 bases and J shed 2 bases, with 10 bases lying between them. Germline V gives CDR1 MNHEY, CDR2 SMNVEV (reference sequence). This CDR3 is built from 14 residues. The chain's CDR3 is CASSGCVPYNEQFF. The CDR3 bases are TGTGCCAGCAGTGGCTGTGTTCCCTACAATGAGCAGTTCTTC.

J is TRBJ2-2 and V is TRBV5-1; D assignment may be TRBD1 or TRBD2 (5 bases each). CDR3 length equals 15 residues. Per germline, CDR1 SGHRS and CDR2 YFSETQ. Trimming left V 1 base short and J 5 bases short, with 12 bases between. CDR3 amino acids: CASSLSGTRTGELFF. The CDR3 region has the DNA TGCGCCAGCAGCTTGTCTGGGACGAGGACCGGGGAGCTGTTTTTT.

This clone showed up many times. The chain couples TRBV27 to TRBJ1-2; the match to TRBD1 covers 11 bases. The CDR3 spans 14 residues. Looked up from germline, CDR1 is MNHEY and CDR2 is SMNVEV (reference sequence). V was clipped by 6 bases and J by 3 bases; unmatched bases: 3. CDR3 sequence (DNA): TGTGCCAGCAGCCGGGACAGGGGGGACTATGGCTACACCTTC. Amino acids: CASSRDRGDYGYTF.

The V gene is TRBV7-3, the J gene TRBJ1-2; 10 bases line up with TRBD1. V gave up 1 base and J gave up 4 bases; unmatched junction bases: 15. This CDR3 is 19 amino acids long. Germline CDR1 reads SGHTA; CDR2 reads FQGTGA. CDR3 amino acids: CASSLRILAGTGVGYGYTF. CDR3 nucleotide sequence: TGTGCCAGCAGCTTAAGGATCCTCGCCGGGACAGGGGTCGGCTATGGCTACACCTTC.

This clone was observed many times. V and J are TRBV5-1 and TRBJ2-3; possible D gene TRBD2, 6 bases. Germline V gene sequence: CDR1 SGHRS, CDR2 YFSETQ. The CDR3 has 17 residues. Trimming stripped 1 base from V and 0 bases from J, with 15 bases between. As DNA, the CDR3 is TGCGCCAGCAGCTTGTGGGGTGGCGGGACCAGCACAGATACGCAGTATTTT. Residues: CASSLWGGGTSTDTQYF. The whole variable domain, filled in from reference TRBV5-1 and TRBJ2-3, reads KAGVTQTPRYLIKTRGQQVTLSCSPISGHRSVSWYQQTPGQGLQFLFEYFSETQRNKGNFPGRFSGRQFSNSRSEMNVSTLELGDSALYLCASSLWGGGTSTDTQYFGPGTRLTVL.

This clone came up many times. The rearrangement links TRBV28 to TRBJ2-7, with 8 bases matching TRBD1. This CDR3 region has 16 residues. V trimming: 5 bases; J trimming: 3 bases; junction bases outside the gene matches: 12. Looked up from germline, CDR1 is MDHEN and CDR2 is SYDVKM. The CDR3 sequence: CASSLGGQGRFYEQYF. CDR3 nucleotide sequence: TGTGCCAGCAGTCTGGGCGGACAGGGCCGCTTCTACGAGCAGTACTTC.

This clone has only a few counts. The rearrangement uses TRBV28 and TRBJ1-5; 11 nucleotides align to TRBD1. The CDR3 spans 13 residues. Unmatched junction bases numbered 3, after V lost 5 bases and J lost 9 bases. The germline V gene has CDR1 MDHEN and CDR2 SYDVKM. The CDR3 sequence: CASSGQGATPQHF. CDR3 sequence (DNA): TGTGCCAGCAGTGGACAGGGGGCGACGCCCCAGCATTTT.

This clone was picked up a small number of times. The genes are TRBV11-2 and TRBJ1-2, with D perhaps matching TRBD1 (6 bases). CDR1 SGHAT and CDR2 FQNNGV come from the germline V gene. The V end lost 3 bases, the J end lost 5 bases, and 13 bases lay between the germline ends. This CDR3 spans 14 amino acids. CDR3 DNA sequence: TGTGCCAGCAGCTTCGTAGCGGGACAATATGGCTACACCTTC. Translating gives CASSFVAGQYGYTF.

This clone was counted at least ten times. The genes are TRBV20-1 and TRBJ1-1; TRBD1 might be the D (5 bases). Germline loops: CDR1 DFQATT, CDR2 SNEGSKA (reference sequence). This CDR3 has 13 amino acids. Trimming cost V 6 bases and J 2 bases, with 13 bases left between them. Written as DNA, the CDR3 is TGCAGTGCCCCCCCCGGGGGAAACACTGAAGCTTTCTTT. This translates into CSAPPGGNTEAFF.

This clone has a count of ten or more. The rearrangement links TRBV30 to TRBJ2-2, with 12 bases identical to TRBD2. From germline, CDR1 is GTSNPN and CDR2 SVGIG (reference sequence). The CDR3 contains 15 residues. V lost 3 bases, J lost 7 bases, and 6 bases stayed unmatched. The CDR3 DNA reads TGTGCCTGGAGGAGGACTAGCGGGGCGGGCGGGGAGCTGTTTTTT. Its translation is CAWRRTSGAGGELFF.